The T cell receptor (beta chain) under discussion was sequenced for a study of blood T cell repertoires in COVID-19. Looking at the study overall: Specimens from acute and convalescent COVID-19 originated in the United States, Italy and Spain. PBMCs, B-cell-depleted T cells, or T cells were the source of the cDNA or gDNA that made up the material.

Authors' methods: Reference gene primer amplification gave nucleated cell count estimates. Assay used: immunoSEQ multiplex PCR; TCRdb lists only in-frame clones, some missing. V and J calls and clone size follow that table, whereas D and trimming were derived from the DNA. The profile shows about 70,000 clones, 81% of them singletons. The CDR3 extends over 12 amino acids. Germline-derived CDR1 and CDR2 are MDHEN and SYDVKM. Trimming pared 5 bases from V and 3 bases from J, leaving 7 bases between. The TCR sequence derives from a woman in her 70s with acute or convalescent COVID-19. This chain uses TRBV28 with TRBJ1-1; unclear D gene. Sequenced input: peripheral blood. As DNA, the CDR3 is TGTGCCAGCAGTCGAGAGGACACTGAAGCTTTCTTT. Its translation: CASSREDTEAFF.